This record looks at one TCR beta chain sequence and its context. This record belongs to a study of T cell changes during pregnancy in multiple sclerosis. This CDR3 has 14 amino acids. From germline, CDR1 is SNHLY and CDR2 FYNNEI. The V end lost 2 bases, the J end lost 9 bases, and 16 bases lay between the germline ends. TCRdb keeps only in-frame clones here, not all; method: immunoSEQ multiplex PCR. The profile shows about 130,000 clones, about 96% of them singletons. The sequence was collected from a female donor with multiple sclerosis, enrolled in a pregnancy study. The chain employs TRBV2 and TRBJ2-5, with D maybe TRBD1 (6 bases). The input for sequencing was peripheral blood, taken after pregnancy. In nucleotides, the CDR3 is TGTGCCAGCAGTGAACAGGACAGACTATCGGCCCAGTACTTC. It specifies CASSEQDRLSAQYF.